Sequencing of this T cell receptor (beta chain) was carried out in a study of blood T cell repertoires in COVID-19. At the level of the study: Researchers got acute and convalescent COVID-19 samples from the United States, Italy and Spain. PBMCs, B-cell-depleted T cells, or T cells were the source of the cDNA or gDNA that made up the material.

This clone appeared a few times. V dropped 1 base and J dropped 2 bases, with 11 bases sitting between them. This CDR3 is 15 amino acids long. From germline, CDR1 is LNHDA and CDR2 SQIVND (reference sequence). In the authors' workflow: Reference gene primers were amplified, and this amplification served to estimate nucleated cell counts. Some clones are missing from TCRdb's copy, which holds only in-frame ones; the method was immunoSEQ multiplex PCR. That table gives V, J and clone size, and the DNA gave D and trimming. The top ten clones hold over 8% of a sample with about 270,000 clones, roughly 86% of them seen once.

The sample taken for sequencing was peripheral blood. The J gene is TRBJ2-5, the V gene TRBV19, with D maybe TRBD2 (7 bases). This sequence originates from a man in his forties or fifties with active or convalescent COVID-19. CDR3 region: CASSIGGGRQETQYF. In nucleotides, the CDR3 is TGTGCCAGTAGTATAGGCGGGGGCCGTCAAGAGACCCAGTACTTC. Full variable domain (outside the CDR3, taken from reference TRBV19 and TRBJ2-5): DGGITQSPKYLFRKEGQNVTLSCEQNLNHDAMYWYRQDPGQGLRLIYYSQIVNDFQKGDIAEGYSVSREKKESFPLTVTSAQKNPTAFYLCASSIGGGRQETQYFGPGTRLLVL.